This TCR beta chain was documented in a study of blood T cell repertoires in COVID-19. On the study more broadly: Acute-phase and convalescent COVID-19 samples originated in the United States, Italy and Spain. The analysed material was cDNA or gDNA that came from T cells, B-cell-depleted T cells, or PBMCs.

This table comes from immunoSEQ multiplex PCR, and its TCRdb copy is limited to in-frame clones, with some not included. The table has around 190,000 clones, about 81% seen once. The germline gives CDR1 LGHNA, CDR2 YNFKEQ. V shed 4 bases, J shed 6 bases, and the junction held 8 bases outside the gene matches. The CDR3 totals 14 residues. This clone has more than one count but fewer than ten. Sequencing used PBMCs or T cells enriched from blood (not recorded which). The rearrangement uses TRBV4-2 and TRBJ2-7; 8 positions match TRBD2. The receptor comes from a man in his forties who had recovered from COVID-19. The CDR3 here is CASSPYNGGGEQYF. The CDR3, as DNA: TGTGCCAGCAGCCCCTACAACGGGGGGGGCGAGCAGTACTTC.